Detailed here is one TCR beta chain. Antigen specificity is unknown. The assay was immunoSEQ multiplex PCR, and TCRdb's table has in-frame clones only and misses some. The table lists about 2.4 million clones, under 95% of them singletons. The record originates from a study of shared clonotypes between healthy human individuals. Study as a whole: Contributing individuals were a couple of females and three males aged 18 to 49.

The CDR3 loop spans 12 amino acids. V lost 5 bases and J 7 bases, leaving 12 bases between the germline ends. The germline V gene has CDR1 MDHEN and CDR2 SYDVKM. General observations from the study: Incomplete sequencing of sorted subsets was indicated by rarefaction despite large depth.

Sequencing was performed on naive CD4+ T cells from PBMCs. Specified subset: CD45RA+ positively selected. The clonotype comes from a man aged 18 to 30 in good health. Some clones in this sample may be carry-over from other donors' samples. The V call is TRBV28, the J call TRBJ2-7; D is undetermined. CDR3 DNA sequence: TGTGCCAGCAGTGGACCCTTCTGGGAGCAGTACTTC. Encoded protein: CASSGPFWEQYF.